This entry lists 21 T cell receptor beta chains sequenced from one sample in a study of T-cell reconstitution after alpha-beta-depleted transplantation in children. Unique molecular identifiers were used to barcode this TCRbeta library. TCRdb ran MiXCR on the PCR reads and lists one entry per CDR3 protein. Here the sample spans fewer than 550,000 distinct CDR3 sequences, roughly 11% being singletons. Sequencing used PBMCs, mostly from graft donor cells, obtained 180 days after TCRalphabeta/CD19-depleted stem cell transplant. These receptors were collected from a female patient between 2 and 10 years old who had a stem cell transplant for aplastic anemia, so the T cells may come from the graft donor.

This clonotype came up a few times. The rearrangement links TRBV4-1 to TRBJ2-3, with 10 bases aligning to TRBD2. This CDR3 is 16 amino acids long. Germline CDR1 is MGHRA and CDR2 is YSYEKL. Trimming removed 6 bases from V and 1 base from J; junction bases left unmatched: 7. The CDR3 DNA reads TGCGCCAGCAGAACTACTAGCGGGGCTCGCACAGATACGCAGTATTTT. It specifies CASRTTSGARTDTQYF.

This clonotype turned up a few times. The rearrangement joins TRBV6-2 or TRBV6-3 to TRBJ2-4; D might be TRBD2 (5 bases). Germline loops: CDR1 MNHEY, CDR2 SVGEGT. The CDR3 is 17 amino acids. Trimming left V 0 bases short and J 2 bases short, with 14 bases between. The CDR3 loop is CASSYSRASPSKNIQYF. The DNA of the CDR3 is TGTGCCAGCAGTTACTCGAGGGCTTCCCCTTCCAAAAACATTCAGTACTTC.

This clonotype was found a few times. V is TRBV28 and J is TRBJ1-2; D is uncertain. The CDR3 contains 11 residues. CDR1 is MDHEN, CDR2 SYDVKM, per germline. With 3 bases removed from V and 6 bases from J, the gap between germline ends came to 5 bases. CDR3 nucleotide sequence: TGTGCCAGCAGTTTTGGGGATGGCTACACCTTC. This translates into CASSFGDGYTF.

This clonotype was observed a few times. The chain uses TRBV7-8 and TRBJ2-7; 7 bases are a match to TRBD2. With 2 bases clipped from V and 0 bases from J, the junction kept 16 bases outside the gene matches. CDR1 is SGHVS, CDR2 FQNEAQ, per germline. This CDR3 spans 19 amino acids. This CDR3 reads CASSLRETSQWGRSYEQYV. For the CDR3, the DNA is TGTGCCAGCAGCTTAAGGGAGACTAGCCAGTGGGGACGCTCCTACGAGCAGTACGTC.

This clonotype was seen repeatedly, ten times or more. V usage is TRBV6-1 and J usage is TRBJ2-7, with D perhaps TRBD2 (5 bases). CDR3 length: 15 amino acids. Trimming stripped 6 bases from V and 0 bases from J, with 15 bases between. Germline assignment: CDR1 MNHNS and CDR2 SASEGT. Here the CDR3 reads CASRIERKNSYEQYF. The CDR3 DNA follows: TGTGCCAGCAGGATAGAGCGGAAGAACTCCTACGAGCAGTACTTC.

The chain has TRBV7-2 and TRBJ2-2, with 14 bases that match TRBD2. The CDR3 contains 17 residues. In germline, CDR1 is SGHTA, CDR2 FQGNSA. The J segment lost 7 bases and the V segment lost 1 base, leaving 5 bases of the junction unmatched. CDR3 in amino acids: CASSLVSTSGGVGELFF. The CDR3 DNA is TGTGCCAGCAGCTTAGTCTCGACTAGCGGGGGGGTCGGGGAGCTGTTTTTT.

This chain joins TRBV4-3 and TRBJ2-2, with unresolved D. The CDR3 has 14 amino acids. V lost 2 bases and J lost 6, with 10 bases in between. The V gene's germline CDR1 is LGHNA and CDR2 YSLEER. CDR3 region: CASSQRGDPGELFF. The CDR3 DNA follows: TGCGCCAGCAGCCAAAGAGGAGACCCCGGGGAGCTGTTTTTT.

This clonotype was counted at least ten times. V and J are TRBV27 and TRBJ2-1, with a weak D call TRBD2 (6 bases). This CDR3 comprises 16 residues. Germline V gives CDR1 MNHEY, CDR2 SMNVEV (reference sequence). The ends were cut back, 4 bases at V and 0 bases at J, with 13 bases in the middle. CDR3 residues: CASSSGALSSYNEQFF. The CDR3 region has the DNA TGTGCCAGCAGTTCGGGAGCCTTAAGCTCCTACAATGAGCAGTTCTTC.

The chain recombines TRBV4-3 with TRBJ2-7; TRBD1 might be the D (5 bases). Trimming removed 4 bases at V and 2 bases at J, with 15 bases between. The CDR3 is 15 amino acids. The germline V gene has CDR1 LGHNA and CDR2 YSLEER. Here the CDR3 reads CASSRPPDRTYEQYF. The CDR3 bases are TGCGCCAGCAGCCGCCCCCCCGACAGAACCTACGAGCAGTACTTC.

This chain uses TRBV5-1 with TRBJ2-7, with D possibly matching TRBD2 (6 bases). Trimming stripped 2 bases from V and 6 bases from J, with 12 bases between. Germline CDR1 is SGHRS and CDR2 is YFSETQ. The CDR3 spans 13 residues. CDR3 nucleotide sequence: TGCGCCAGCAGCTTCCGGGAGCTCTCCGAGCAGTACTTC. It encodes CASSFRELSEQYF. Full variable domain (remainder filled in from reference TRBV5-1 and TRBJ2-7): KAGVTQTPRYLIKTRGQQVTLSCSPISGHRSVSWYQQTPGQGLQFLFEYFSETQRNKGNFPGRFSGRQFSNSRSEMNVSTLELGDSALYLCASSFRELSEQYFGPGTRLTVT.

There are many counts of this clonotype. The CDR3 DNA reads TGTGCCAGCAGACCTACCGGGGGAAAAGGCTACGAGCAGTACTTC. Protein: CASRPTGGKGYEQYF. The rearrangement links TRBV28 to TRBJ2-7; the D gene is possibly TRBD2 (6 bases). The CDR3 is made up of 15 amino acids. CDR1 and CDR2 from the germline V gene are MDHEN and SYDVKM. V was clipped by 6 bases and J by 3 bases, with 18 bases between them.

Only a few counts were recorded for this clonotype. This chain joins TRBV6-1 and TRBJ2-1; TRBD2 matches at 9 bases. V trimming: 10 bases; J trimming: 7 bases; junction bases outside the gene matches: 17. The germline V gene has CDR1 MNHNS and CDR2 SASEGT. The CDR3 is 16 amino acids. CDR3 sequence: CATISRGRAARNEQFF. In DNA form, the CDR3 reads TGTGCCACCATCTCTCGCGGGAGGGCCGCCAGGAATGAGCAGTTCTTC.

This chain uses TRBV5-6 with TRBJ1-5, with a weak D call TRBD1 (6 bases). The CDR3 runs to 17 residues. V was pared by 3 bases and J by 9 bases, with 25 bases between. Germline V gene lookup returns CDR1 SGHDT and CDR2 YYEEEE. The CDR3, as DNA: TGTGCCAGCAGCTCGTTGAGAGGGGGAGAGACATCGGGGCCCCAGCATTTT. Translation gives CASSSLRGGETSGPQHF.

This clonotype was found many times. This chain joins TRBV29-1 and TRBJ1-2, with 12 bases matching TRBD1. This CDR3 is built from 14 residues. Germline CDR1 is SQVTM and CDR2 is ANQGSEA. The V gene end was trimmed by 5 bases and the J gene end by 8 bases; junction bases not matched to a gene: 9. The CDR3 loop is CSVQRGQGARGYTF. The DNA for the CDR3 is TGCAGCGTTCAAAGGGGACAGGGGGCGCGAGGCTACACCTTC.

The rearrangement uses TRBV20-1 and TRBJ1-1; no firm D call. Germline CDR1 DFQATT, CDR2 SNEGSKA (reference sequence). V lost 2 bases, J lost 8 bases, and 9 bases lay in between. The CDR3 runs to 11 residues. The CDR3 region has the DNA TGCAGTGCTAGATTGGGCATCGAAGCTTTCTTT. This gives the protein CSARLGIEAFF.

This clonotype appeared a few times. The gene calls are TRBV29-1 and TRBJ2-7, with 14 bases matching TRBD2. V dropped 6 bases and J dropped 12; count of bases not matched to a gene: 7. Germline V gene sequence: CDR1 SQVTM, CDR2 ANQGSEA. The CDR3 has 12 residues. CDR3 coding DNA: TGCAGCGTATCCGGGACTAGCGGGAGTGCGTACTTC. Translated, it gives CSVSGTSGSAYF.

This chain connects TRBV5-1 to TRBJ2-3, with 11 bases that match TRBD2. Per the germline V gene, CDR1 is SGHRS and CDR2 is YFSETQ. This CDR3 is built from 17 residues. The junction had 7 bases not matched to a gene; V was cut back by 4 bases and J by 0 bases. DNA of the CDR3: TGCGCCAGCAGCCTGGGACTAGCGGCGATTAGCACAGATACGCAGTATTTT. Translation gives CASSLGLAAISTDTQYF.

V is TRBV25-1 and J is TRBJ2-2; D ambiguous. Germline values: CDR1 MGHDK, CDR2 SYGVNS. Trimming left V 3 bases short and J 8 bases short, with 7 bases between. The CDR3 length is 12 residues. The DNA of the CDR3 is TGTGCCAGCAGTGAGGGGTGGGGGGAGCTGTTTTTT. This gives the protein CASSEGWGELFF.

This chain connects TRBV5-1 to TRBJ2-7; TRBD1 matches 8 bases. V dropped 0 bases and J dropped 3; count of bases not matched to a gene: 5. CDR1 SGHRS and CDR2 YFSETQ come from the germline V gene. CDR3 size: 15 residues. Here the CDR3 reads CASSLGTGYYYEQYV. CDR3 nucleotide sequence: TGCGCCAGCAGCTTGGGGACAGGGTATTACTACGAGCAGTACGTC.

The chain employs TRBV6-2 or TRBV6-3 and TRBJ1-2; TRBD1 agrees at 10 bases. Germline loops: CDR1 MNHEY, CDR2 SVGEGT. The CDR3 loop spans 13 amino acids. Trimming removed 6 bases from V and 8 bases from J; junction bases left unmatched: 6. In DNA form, the CDR3 reads TGTGCCAGCAGGAAGACAGGGGGCAGCGGCTACACCTTC. The encoded protein is CASRKTGGSGYTF.

This clonotype has just a few counts. The rearrangement uses TRBV5-1 and TRBJ2-1, with TRBD1 matching 9 bases. Germline loops: CDR1 SGHRS, CDR2 YFSETQ. The CDR3 covers 17 residues. Trimming removed 1 base from V and 8 bases from J; junction bases left unmatched: 13. The CDR3 region is CASSLSYPGQGFHEQFF. The CDR3 region has the DNA TGCGCCAGCAGCTTGAGCTATCCGGGACAGGGATTTCATGAGCAGTTCTTC.